This TCR beta chain emerged from a study of blood T cell repertoires in COVID-19. Turning to the study itself: Specimens from acute and convalescent COVID-19 originated in the United States, Italy and Spain.

Authors' methods: Reference gene primer amplification yielded estimated nucleated cell counts. Produced via immunoSEQ multiplex PCR; TCRdb's table is partial and in-frame only. The DNA gave D and trimming, while V, J and clone size come from that table. The sample includes 55,000 to 65,000 clones, over 75% seen only once; the top ten take around 3.4%. This clone showed up just once. Input material: peripheral blood. This clonotype originated in an elderly woman with acute or convalescent COVID-19.

The CDR3 DNA reads as TGTGCCAGCAGCTTGACAGAAGCCTATGGCTACACCTTC. Translation gives CASSLTEAYGYTF. The chain couples TRBV7-2 to TRBJ1-2; D is perhaps TRBD1 (5 bases). Germline CDR1 and CDR2: SGHTA and FQGNSA. The CDR3 covers 13 residues. V was shortened by 3 bases and J by 4 bases, with 9 bases between the two germline ends.